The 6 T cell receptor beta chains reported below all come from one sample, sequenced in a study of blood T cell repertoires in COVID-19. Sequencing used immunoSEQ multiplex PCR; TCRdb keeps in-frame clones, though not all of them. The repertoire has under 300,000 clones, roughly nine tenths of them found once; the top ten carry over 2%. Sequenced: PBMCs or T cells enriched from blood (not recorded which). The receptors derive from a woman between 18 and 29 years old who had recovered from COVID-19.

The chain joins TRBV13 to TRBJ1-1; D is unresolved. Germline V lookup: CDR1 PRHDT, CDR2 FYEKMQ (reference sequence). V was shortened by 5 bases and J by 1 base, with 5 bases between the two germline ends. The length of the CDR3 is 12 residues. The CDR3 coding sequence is TGTGCCAGCAGCGAACAGAACACTGAAGCTTTCTTT. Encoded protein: CASSEQNTEAFF.

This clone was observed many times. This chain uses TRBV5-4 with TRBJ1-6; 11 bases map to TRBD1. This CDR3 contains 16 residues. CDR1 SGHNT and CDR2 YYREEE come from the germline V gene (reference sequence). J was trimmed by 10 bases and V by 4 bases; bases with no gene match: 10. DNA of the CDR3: TGTGCCAGCAGCCCCGGACAGGGGGCTCTTAAGTCACCCCTCCACTTT. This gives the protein CASSPGQGALKSPLHF.

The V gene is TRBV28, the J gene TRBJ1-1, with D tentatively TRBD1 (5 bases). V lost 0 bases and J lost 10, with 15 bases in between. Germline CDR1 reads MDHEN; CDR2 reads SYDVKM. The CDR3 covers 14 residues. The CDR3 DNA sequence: TGTGCCAGCAGTTTATGGGGAGGGGAAAAGGGAGCTTTCTTT. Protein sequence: CASSLWGGEKGAFF.

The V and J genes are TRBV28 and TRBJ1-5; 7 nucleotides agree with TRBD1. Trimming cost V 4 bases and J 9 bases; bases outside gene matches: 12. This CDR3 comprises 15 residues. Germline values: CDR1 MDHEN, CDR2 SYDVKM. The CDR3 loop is CASSSTTGFIGPQHF. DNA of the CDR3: TGTGCCAGCAGTTCAACGACAGGGTTTATAGGGCCCCAGCATTTT.

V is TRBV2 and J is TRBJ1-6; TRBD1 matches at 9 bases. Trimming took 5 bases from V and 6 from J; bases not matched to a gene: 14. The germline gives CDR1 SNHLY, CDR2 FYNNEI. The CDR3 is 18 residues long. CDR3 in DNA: TGTGCCAGCAGTAGGACGTCTGGGGACAGGGTCCGTAATTCACCCCTCCACTTT. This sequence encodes CASSRTSGDRVRNSPLHF.

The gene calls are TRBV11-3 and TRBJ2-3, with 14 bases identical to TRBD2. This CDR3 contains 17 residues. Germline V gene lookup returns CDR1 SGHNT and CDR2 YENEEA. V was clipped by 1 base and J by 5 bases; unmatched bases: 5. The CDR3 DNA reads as TGTGCCAGCAGCTTAGGACTAGCGGGGGGGCATCAAGATACGCAGTATTTT. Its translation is CASSLGLAGGHQDTQYF. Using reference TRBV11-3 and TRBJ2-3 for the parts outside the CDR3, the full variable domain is EAGVVQSPRYKIIEKKQPVAFWCNPISGHNTLYWYLQNLGQGPELLIRYENEEAVDDSQLPKDRFSAERLKGVDSTLKIQPAELGDSAVYLCASSLGLAGGHQDTQYFGPGTRLTVL.